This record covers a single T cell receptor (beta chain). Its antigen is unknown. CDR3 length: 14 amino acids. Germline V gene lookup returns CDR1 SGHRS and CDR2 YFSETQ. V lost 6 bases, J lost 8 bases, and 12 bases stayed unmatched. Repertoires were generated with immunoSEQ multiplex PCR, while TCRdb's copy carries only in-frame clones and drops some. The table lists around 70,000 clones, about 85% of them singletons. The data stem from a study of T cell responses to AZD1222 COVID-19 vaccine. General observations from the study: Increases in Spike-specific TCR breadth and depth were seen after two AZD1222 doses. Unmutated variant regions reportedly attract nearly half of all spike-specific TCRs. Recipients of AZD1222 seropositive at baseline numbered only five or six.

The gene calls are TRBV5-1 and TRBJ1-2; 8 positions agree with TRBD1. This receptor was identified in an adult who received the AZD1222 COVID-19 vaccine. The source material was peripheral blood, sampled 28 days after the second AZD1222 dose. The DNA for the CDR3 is TGCGCCAGCACTCCCGGAAACAGGGGGTCAGGCTACACCTTC. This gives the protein CASTPGNRGSGYTF.